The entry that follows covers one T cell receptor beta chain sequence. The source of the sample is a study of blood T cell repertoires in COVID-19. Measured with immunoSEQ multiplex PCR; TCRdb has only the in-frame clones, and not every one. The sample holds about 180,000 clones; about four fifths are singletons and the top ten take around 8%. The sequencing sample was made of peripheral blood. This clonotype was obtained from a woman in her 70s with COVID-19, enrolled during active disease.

CDR3: CATSGAGGYGETQYF. Here the CDR3 DNA reads TGTGCCACCAGTGGCGCAGGGGGTTATGGAGAGACCCAGTACTTC. The J gene is TRBJ2-5, the V gene TRBV24-1, with 7 bases that match TRBD1. This CDR3 is built from 15 residues. Germline V gives CDR1 KGHDR, CDR2 SFDVKD. V gave up 5 bases and J gave up 4 bases; unmatched junction bases: 9.